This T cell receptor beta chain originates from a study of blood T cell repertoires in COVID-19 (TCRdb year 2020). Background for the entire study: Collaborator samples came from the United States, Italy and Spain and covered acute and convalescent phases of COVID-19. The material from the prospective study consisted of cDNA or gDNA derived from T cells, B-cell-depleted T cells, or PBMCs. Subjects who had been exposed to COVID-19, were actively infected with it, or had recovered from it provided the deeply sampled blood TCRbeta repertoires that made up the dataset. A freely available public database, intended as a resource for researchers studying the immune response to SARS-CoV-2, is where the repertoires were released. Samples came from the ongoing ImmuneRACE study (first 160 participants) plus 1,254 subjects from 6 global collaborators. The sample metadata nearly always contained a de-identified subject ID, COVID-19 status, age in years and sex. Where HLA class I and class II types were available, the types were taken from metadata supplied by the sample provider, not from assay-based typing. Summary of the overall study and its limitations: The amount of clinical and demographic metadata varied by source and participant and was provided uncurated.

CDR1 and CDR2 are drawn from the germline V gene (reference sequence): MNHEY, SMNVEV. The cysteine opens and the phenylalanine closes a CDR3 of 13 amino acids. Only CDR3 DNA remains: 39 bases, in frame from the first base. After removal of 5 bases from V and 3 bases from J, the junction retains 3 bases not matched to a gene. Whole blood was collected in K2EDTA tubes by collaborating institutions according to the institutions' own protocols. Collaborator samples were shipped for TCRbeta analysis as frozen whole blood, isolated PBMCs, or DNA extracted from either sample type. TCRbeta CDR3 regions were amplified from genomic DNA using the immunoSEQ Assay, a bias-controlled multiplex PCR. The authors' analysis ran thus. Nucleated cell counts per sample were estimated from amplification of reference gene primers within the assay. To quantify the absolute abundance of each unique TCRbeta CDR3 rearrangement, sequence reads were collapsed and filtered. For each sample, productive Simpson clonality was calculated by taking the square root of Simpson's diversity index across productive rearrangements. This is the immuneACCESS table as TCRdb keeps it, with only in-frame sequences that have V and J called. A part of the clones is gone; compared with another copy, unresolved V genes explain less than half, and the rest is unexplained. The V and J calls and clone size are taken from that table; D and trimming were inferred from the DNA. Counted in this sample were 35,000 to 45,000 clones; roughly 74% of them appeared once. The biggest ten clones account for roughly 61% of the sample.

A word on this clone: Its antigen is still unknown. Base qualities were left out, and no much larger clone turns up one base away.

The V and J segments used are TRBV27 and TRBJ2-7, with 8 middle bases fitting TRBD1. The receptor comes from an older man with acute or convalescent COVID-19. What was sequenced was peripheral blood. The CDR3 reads CASSPRGRYEQYF. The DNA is TGTGCCAGCAGTCCCAGGGGGCGCTACGAGCAGTACTTC.